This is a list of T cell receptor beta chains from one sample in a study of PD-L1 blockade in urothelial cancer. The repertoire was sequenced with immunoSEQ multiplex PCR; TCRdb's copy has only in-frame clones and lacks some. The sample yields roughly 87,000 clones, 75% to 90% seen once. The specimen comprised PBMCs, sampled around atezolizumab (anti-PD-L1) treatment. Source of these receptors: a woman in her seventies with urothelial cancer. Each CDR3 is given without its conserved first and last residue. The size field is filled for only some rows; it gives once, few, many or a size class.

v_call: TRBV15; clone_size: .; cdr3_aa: ATSRGAGPSSYNEQF
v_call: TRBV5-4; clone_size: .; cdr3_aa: ASSLILRGQGYEQY
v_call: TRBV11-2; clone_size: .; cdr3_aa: ASSLAGGRAGYEQY
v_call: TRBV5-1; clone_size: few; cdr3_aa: ASSLGNLLYRNTEAF
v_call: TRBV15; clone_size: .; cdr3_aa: ATSMGQGAYGYT
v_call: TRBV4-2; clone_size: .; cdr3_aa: ASSQATSGANEQF
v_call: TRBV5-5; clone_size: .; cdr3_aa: ASSLFGGAENSPLH
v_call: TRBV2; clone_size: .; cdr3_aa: ASSGGLAGGPYEQY
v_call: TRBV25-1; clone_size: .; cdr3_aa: ASSGPGFLYGYT
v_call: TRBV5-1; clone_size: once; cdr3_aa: ASSLDPTGTPNTEAF
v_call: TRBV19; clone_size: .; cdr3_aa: ASSIGRGLFSGNTIY
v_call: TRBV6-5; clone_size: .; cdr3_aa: ASFTGSVNSPLH
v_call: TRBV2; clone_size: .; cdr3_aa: ASSESGGGAREQF
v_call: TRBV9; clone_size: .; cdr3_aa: ASSAPLAGGLTDTQY
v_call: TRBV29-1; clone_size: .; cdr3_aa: SVEETGGSSYEQY
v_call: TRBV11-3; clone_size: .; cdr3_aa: ASSSDTTSVGSLY
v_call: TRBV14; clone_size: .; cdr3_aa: ASRGTGGNNEQF
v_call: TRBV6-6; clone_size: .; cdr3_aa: ASTQAGRQETQY
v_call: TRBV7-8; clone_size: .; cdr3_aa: ASRVRDEQF
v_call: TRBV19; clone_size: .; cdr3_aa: ASSIGDSGNTIY
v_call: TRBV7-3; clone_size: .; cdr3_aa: ASSLGAEYEQY
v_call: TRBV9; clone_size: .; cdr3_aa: ASSVAGQASSYNEQF
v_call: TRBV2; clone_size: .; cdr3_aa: ASSEALFIVRDKSYEQY
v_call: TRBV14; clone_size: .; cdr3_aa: ASSQARVWSGELF
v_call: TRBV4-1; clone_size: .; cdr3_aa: ASSQARARGWGGYT
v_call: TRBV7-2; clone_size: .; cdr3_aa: ASSLVPTGQEQY
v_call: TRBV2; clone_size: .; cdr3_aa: ASSDQLGNTIY
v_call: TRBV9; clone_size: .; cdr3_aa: ASSATGGSYNSPLH
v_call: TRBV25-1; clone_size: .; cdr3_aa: ASSEPGEAGNTIY
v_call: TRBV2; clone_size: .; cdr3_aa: ASSATGQPGQPQH
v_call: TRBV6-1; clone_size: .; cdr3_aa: ASSELGGQGGNVKLF
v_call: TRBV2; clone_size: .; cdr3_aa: ASSEPTGAFNYGYT
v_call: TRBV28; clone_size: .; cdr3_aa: ASSPRRGLGADTQY
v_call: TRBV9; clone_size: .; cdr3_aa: ASSSAYPGQGGGDYEQY
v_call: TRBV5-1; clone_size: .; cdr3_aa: ASTANPTGPSNYGYT
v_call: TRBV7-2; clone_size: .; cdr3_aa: ASSFGTGAQTGANVLT
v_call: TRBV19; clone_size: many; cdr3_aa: ASSVGPSAYNEQF
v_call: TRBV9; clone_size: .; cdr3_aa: ASSAGSGYEQY
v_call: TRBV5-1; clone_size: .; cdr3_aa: ASSLSGTSGTDTQY
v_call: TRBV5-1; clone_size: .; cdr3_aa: ASSLGGQVMNTEAF
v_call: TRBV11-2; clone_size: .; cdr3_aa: ASSPWTDSYNEQF
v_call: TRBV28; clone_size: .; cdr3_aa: ASEGLAQYNEQF
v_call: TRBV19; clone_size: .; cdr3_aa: ASSMGVAGELF
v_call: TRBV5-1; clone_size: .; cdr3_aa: ASSFGGSYNEQF
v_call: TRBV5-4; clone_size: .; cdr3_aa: ASSLVGTYEQY
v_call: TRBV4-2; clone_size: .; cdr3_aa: ASSQESGGRLYGYT
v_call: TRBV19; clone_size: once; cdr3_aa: ASSIRRSDHQPQH
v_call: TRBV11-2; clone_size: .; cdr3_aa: ASTRDRGPEQY
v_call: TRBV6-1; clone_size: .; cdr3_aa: ASSERTAANYGYT
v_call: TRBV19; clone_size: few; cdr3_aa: ASRGQEIYGYT
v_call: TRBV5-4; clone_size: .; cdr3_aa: ASTPDRSYGYT
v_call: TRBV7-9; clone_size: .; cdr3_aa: ASSGLNTEAF
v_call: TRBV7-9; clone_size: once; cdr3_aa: ASSLDRRRQETQY
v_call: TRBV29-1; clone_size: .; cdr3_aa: SVESGAPQY
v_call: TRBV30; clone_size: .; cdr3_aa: AWSTQTSGSYEQY
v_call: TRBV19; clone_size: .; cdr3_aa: ASSLAGATDTQY
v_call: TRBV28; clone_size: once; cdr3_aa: ASSFQALETQY